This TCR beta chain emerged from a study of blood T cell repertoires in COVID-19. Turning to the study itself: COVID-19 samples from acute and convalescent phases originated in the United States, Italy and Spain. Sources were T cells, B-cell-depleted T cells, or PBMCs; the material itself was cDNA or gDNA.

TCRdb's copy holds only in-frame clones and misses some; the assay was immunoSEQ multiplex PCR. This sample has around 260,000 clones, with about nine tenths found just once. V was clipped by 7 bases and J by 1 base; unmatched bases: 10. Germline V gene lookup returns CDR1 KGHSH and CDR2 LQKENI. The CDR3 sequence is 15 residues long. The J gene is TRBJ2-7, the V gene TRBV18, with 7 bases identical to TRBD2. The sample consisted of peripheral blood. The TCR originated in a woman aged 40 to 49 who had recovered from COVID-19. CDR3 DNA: TGTGCCAGCTTAGCCGAGGGGAGGGCATCCTACGAGCAGTACTTC. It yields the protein CASLAEGRASYEQYF.